Below are 19 T cell receptor beta chains sequenced from a single sample in a study of blood T cells in healthy people across ages. A second PCR, run for roughly 7 to 12 cycles, used a sample-barcoded 5' primer plus a J-beta primer mix. One entry per CDR3 protein results from TCRdb running MiXCR on the 5' RACE reads. The sample yields around 1,900,000 distinct CDR3 sequences, about two fifths seen once. Material for sequencing was blood. The receptors derive from a human donor in good health.

In this sample, this clonotype turned up a few times. This chain connects TRBV7-2 to TRBJ1-1; maybe TRBD1 (5 bases). V was pared by 5 bases and J by 10 bases, with 17 bases between. Germline loops: CDR1 SGHTA, CDR2 FQGNSA. CDR3 length: 13 residues. CDR3 loop: CASSLGTAFGAFF. The DNA of the CDR3 is TGTGCCAGCAGCCTCGGGACCGCCTTTGGAGCTTTCTTT.

This clonotype was seen only a few times. The chain recombines TRBV7-8 with TRBJ1-2; D is possibly TRBD1 (6 bases). The CDR3 is made up of 14 amino acids. The germline V gene encodes CDR1 SGHVS and CDR2 FQNEAQ. V dropped 4 bases and J dropped 7 bases, with 16 bases sitting between them. The CDR3 DNA reads TGTGCCAGCAGCTCCCCAGGGGTGCGCACTGGCTACACCTTC. It yields the protein CASSSPGVRTGYTF.

The chain employs TRBV21-1 and TRBJ1-2; the DNA was not used to check the table's D call, TRBD1. TRBV21-1 is a recognized pseudogene. This CDR3 contains 12 residues. DNA of the CDR3: TGTGCCAGCAGCCGGGGGATCTATGGCTACACCTTC. The encoded protein is CASSRGIYGYTF.

As regards this clonotype: One end of the junction does not line up with germline, which may come from a read error. V gene TRBV7-9 combines with J gene TRBJ2-5, with TRBD2 identical over 14 bases. Germline CDR1 SEHNR, CDR2 FQNEAQ (reference sequence). The CDR3 is 18 amino acids. The CDR3 region is CVSSRGLAGGQFQETQYF. The CDR3 bases are TGTGTCAGCAGCCGAGGACTAGCGGGGGGCCAGTTTCAAGAGACCCAGTACTTC.

V is TRBV5-1 and J is TRBJ2-7; D is uncertain. The germline V and J ends were trimmed by 0 bases and 6 bases, with 10 bases remaining between them. The CDR3 runs to 13 residues. The V gene's germline CDR1 is SGHRS and CDR2 YFSETQ. The CDR3 spells CASSLVLTGEQYF. The DNA of the CDR3 is TGCGCCAGCAGCTTGGTACTCACGGGCGAGCAGTACTTC. The variable domain in full, completed from reference TRBV5-1 and TRBJ2-7, reads KAGVTQTPRYLIKTRGQQVTLSCSPISGHRSVSWYQQTPGQGLQFLFEYFSETQRNKGNFPGRFSGRQFSNSRSEMNVSTLELGDSALYLCASSLVLTGEQYFGPGTRLTVT.

A few counts support this clonotype. The chain recombines TRBV7-9 with TRBJ2-7; D not certain. Germline lookup yields CDR1 SEHNR and CDR2 FQNEAQ (reference sequence). V was clipped by 4 bases and J by 3 bases, with 10 bases between them. The CDR3 consists of 13 residues. Here the CDR3 DNA reads TGTGCCAGCAGCTCTCGCACTTACTACGAGCAGTACTTC. The encoded protein is CASSSRTYYEQYF.

As to this clonotype: One end of the junction is discordant with germline, which a read error may explain. This chain links TRBV24-1 with TRBJ1-2, with D uncertain. The CDR3 is 13 residues long. Germline V lookup: CDR1 KGHDR, CDR2 SFDVKD. The chain's CDR3 is CAPSDSLLYGYTF. In DNA form, the CDR3 reads TGTGCCCCCAGTGACTCTCTCCTCTATGGCTACACCTTC.

This clonotype was picked up a small number of times. The rearrangement joins TRBV12-3 or TRBV12-4 to TRBJ2-5; perhaps TRBD2 as D (5 bases). The germline V and J ends were trimmed by 1 base and 3 bases, with 9 bases remaining between them. The CDR3 is 14 residues long. DNA for the CDR3: TGTGCCAGCAGTTTAGAGTTGACTAAAGAGACCCAGTACTTC. Amino acids: CASSLELTKETQYF.

This chain joins TRBV11-3 and TRBJ2-1; D is undetermined. This CDR3 is built from 12 residues. The V gene lost 3 bases and the J gene lost 10 bases, with 10 bases spanning the gap. In germline, CDR1 is SGHNT, CDR2 YENEEA. CDR3 amino acids: CASSFRLPEQFF. CDR3 in DNA: TGTGCCAGCAGCTTCAGACTCCCCGAGCAGTTCTTC.

The chain is built from TRBV10-2 and TRBJ2-1, with TRBD2 matching 11 bases. With 6 bases clipped from V and 9 bases from J, the junction kept 10 bases outside the gene matches. The CDR3 totals 15 residues. Germline V gene data show CDR1 as WSHSY and CDR2 as SAAADI. CDR3 amino acids: CASRPGVAGGLEQFF. Here the CDR3 DNA reads TGCGCCAGCAGACCCGGCGTAGCGGGGGGGCTTGAGCAGTTCTTC.

CDR3 residues: CASSGTPTVEAFF. DNA for the CDR3: TGTGCCAGCAGCGGCACCCCGACAGTTGAAGCTTTCTTT. V usage is TRBV7-9 and J usage is TRBJ1-1; tentatively, D is TRBD1 (5 bases). Germline CDR1 SEHNR, CDR2 FQNEAQ (reference sequence). With 5 bases removed from V and 7 bases from J, the gap between germline ends came to 14 bases. CDR3 length: 13 residues.

The CDR3 DNA reads as TGTGCCAGCAGCTTAACTGGACAGGGAGACTATGGCTACACCTTC. Translation gives CASSLTGQGDYGYTF. J is TRBJ1-2 and V is TRBV7-3; TRBD1 aligns across 8 bases. Germline V lookup: CDR1 SGHTA, CDR2 FQGTGA. This CDR3 has 15 amino acids. The V and J ends lost 0 bases and 3 bases, in that order; junction bases with no gene match: 3.

This clonotype has just a few counts. The junction departs from the called germline gene at one end, perhaps through a read error. The rearrangement joins TRBV20-1 to TRBJ2-3; TRBD1 or TRBD2 may be the D gene (5 bases each). CDR1 DFQATT and CDR2 SNEGSKA come from the germline V gene (reference sequence). The CDR3 contains 13 residues. The CDR3 DNA sequence: TGCGGTGCTAGGGGACCCCCTCTAGGTACGCAGTATTTT. Amino acid sequence: CGARGPPLGTQYF.

This clonotype came up a few times. The V call is TRBV6-2 or TRBV6-3, the J call TRBJ1-2; maybe TRBD1 (5 bases). CDR1 MNHEY and CDR2 SVGEGT come from the germline V gene. With 10 bases removed from V and 2 bases from J, the gap between germline ends came to 26 bases. The CDR3 runs to 17 residues. This chain's CDR3 is CATQDAQTGDSNYGYTF. CDR3 in DNA: TGTGCCACACAGGACGCCCAGACCGGGGATTCCAACTATGGCTACACCTTC.

This clonotype was found a few times. The genes are TRBV4-3 and TRBJ2-3; the D gene could be TRBD1 or TRBD2 (5 bases each). The CDR3 is 16 residues long. Germline CDR1 and CDR2: LGHNA and YSLEER. With 1 base removed from V and 3 bases from J, the gap between germline ends came to 14 bases. This CDR3 is CASSQVDRGGTDTQYF. The CDR3 DNA reads TGCGCCAGCAGCCAAGTCGATCGGGGCGGGACAGATACGCAGTATTTT.

This chain connects TRBV6-5 to TRBJ2-5; unclear D gene. V was pared by 6 bases and J by 2 bases, with 19 bases between. Germline CDR1 reads MNHEY; CDR2 reads SVGAGI. The CDR3 length is 16 residues. The CDR3: CASSLGTAPTQETQYF. The CDR3 DNA sequence: TGTGCCAGCAGCCTCGGCACCGCCCCAACTCAAGAGACCCAGTACTTC.

This clonotype came up many times. This rearrangement joins TRBV7-2 to TRBJ2-5; 13 nucleotides match TRBD2. Germline V CDR1 and CDR2: SGHTA, FQGNSA. The CDR3 consists of 13 residues. Trimming cost V 9 bases and J 5 bases; bases outside gene matches: 3. The CDR3 sequence is CASRLAGGETQYF. The CDR3 DNA reads as TGTGCCAGTCGACTAGCGGGGGGTGAGACCCAGTACTTC.

This CDR3 reads CASAPLAGGHYEQYF. The CDR3 DNA reads as TGTGCCAGCGCCCCACTAGCGGGGGGGCACTACGAGCAGTACTTC. The chain uses TRBV7-9 and TRBJ2-7, with 13 bases identical to TRBD2. The CDR3 is made up of 15 amino acids. Germline CDR1 and CDR2: SEHNR and FQNEAQ (reference sequence). V trimming: 8 bases; J trimming: 3 bases; junction bases outside the gene matches: 7.

The V and J genes are TRBV2 and TRBJ1-1; unclear D gene. Trimming stripped 8 bases from V and 3 bases from J, with 16 bases between. CDR3 length: 14 amino acids. Germline CDR1 SNHLY, CDR2 FYNNEI. CDR3 in DNA: TGTGCCAGCCGGCAGGCCCTTAGGGACACTGAAGCTTTCTTT. This translates into CASRQALRDTEAFF. Filled out from reference TRBV2 and TRBJ1-1, the complete variable domain reads EPEVTQTPSHQVTQMGQEVILRCVPISNHLYFYWYRQILGQKVEFLVSFYNNEISEKSEIFDDQFSVERPDGSNFTLKIRSTKLEDSAMYFCASRQALRDTEAFFGQGTRLTVV.